Below, 4 T cell receptor beta chains from the same sample are listed, as sequenced in a study of T cell changes during pregnancy in multiple sclerosis. The protocol was immunoSEQ multiplex PCR, while the TCRdb copy is restricted to in-frame clones and leaves out a portion. The repertoire has tens of thousands of clones, around 90% of them found once; the top ten carry around 1%. Specimen: CD4+ T cells from peripheral blood mononuclear cells, collected in the second trimester of pregnancy. Receptors originate from a female donor in good health, enrolled as a control in a pregnancy study.

The chain combines TRBV19 with TRBJ1-1, with 11 bases identical to TRBD1. The CDR3 is made up of 16 amino acids. V dropped 4 bases and J dropped 4; count of bases not matched to a gene: 8. Germline V gene lookup returns CDR1 LNHDA and CDR2 SQIVND (reference sequence). The CDR3 spells CASSTALGQGGTEAFF. The DNA of the CDR3 is TGTGCCAGTAGTACGGCCCTGGGACAGGGGGGCACTGAAGCTTTCTTT.

V usage is TRBV27 and J usage is TRBJ1-1; D remains unclear. Germline V gives CDR1 MNHEY, CDR2 SMNVEV (reference sequence). The CDR3 spans 14 residues. The V end lost 3 bases, the J end lost 1 base, and 9 bases lay between the germline ends. CDR3 DNA: TGTGCCAGCAGTTTGCGACTGACGAACACTGAAGCTTTCTTT. This gives the protein CASSLRLTNTEAFF.

V and J are TRBV27 and TRBJ1-5; TRBD1 agrees at 11 bases. There are 18 residues in the CDR3. The J segment lost 0 bases and the V segment lost 6 bases, leaving 10 bases of the junction unmatched. Germline CDR1 is MNHEY and CDR2 is SMNVEV (reference sequence). The CDR3 is CASSRASGTGGSNQPQHF. CDR3 nucleotide sequence: TGTGCCAGCAGCAGAGCTTCCGGGACAGGGGGTAGCAATCAGCCCCAGCATTTT.

The chain joins TRBV9 to TRBJ1-1; D is ambiguous. Germline V gene sequence: CDR1 SGDLS, CDR2 YYNGEE. CDR3 length equals 14 residues. With 0 bases removed from V and 1 base from J, the gap between germline ends came to 7 bases. For the CDR3, the DNA is TGTGCCAGCAGCGTAGATTTCGGGAACACTGAAGCTTTCTTT. Protein product: CASSVDFGNTEAFF.